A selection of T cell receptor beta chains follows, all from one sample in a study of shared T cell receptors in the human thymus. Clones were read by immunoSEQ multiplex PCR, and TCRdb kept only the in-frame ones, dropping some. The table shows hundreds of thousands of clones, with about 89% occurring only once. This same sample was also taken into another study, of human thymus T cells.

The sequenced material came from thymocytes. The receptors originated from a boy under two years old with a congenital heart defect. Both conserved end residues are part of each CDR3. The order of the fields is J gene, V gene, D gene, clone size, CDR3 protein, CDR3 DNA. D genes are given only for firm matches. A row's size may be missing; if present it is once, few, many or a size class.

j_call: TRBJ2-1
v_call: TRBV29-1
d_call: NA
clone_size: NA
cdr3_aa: CSDSIRGRYNEQFF
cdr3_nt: TGCAGCGACTCCATTAGAGGGCGGTACAATGAGCAGTTCTTC

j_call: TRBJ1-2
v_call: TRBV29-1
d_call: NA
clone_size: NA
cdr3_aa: CSAEGGQDTNYGYTF
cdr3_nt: TGCAGCGCCGAGGGAGGCCAGGATACCAACTATGGCTACACCTTC

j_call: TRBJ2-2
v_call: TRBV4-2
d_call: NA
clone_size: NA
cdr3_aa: CASSHGDMQTGELFF
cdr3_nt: TGTGCCAGCAGCCATGGGGACATGCAGACCGGGGAGCTGTTTTTT

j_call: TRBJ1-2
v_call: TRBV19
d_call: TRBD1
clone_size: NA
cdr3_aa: CASLPGQGENGYTF
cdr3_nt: TGTGCCAGTCTCCCGGGACAGGGGGAGAATGGCTACACCTTC

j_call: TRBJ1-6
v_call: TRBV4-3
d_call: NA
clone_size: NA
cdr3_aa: CASSQGIEASEAPLHF
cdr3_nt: TGCGCCAGCAGCCAAGGGATTGAGGCGTCCGAGGCACCCCTCCACTTT

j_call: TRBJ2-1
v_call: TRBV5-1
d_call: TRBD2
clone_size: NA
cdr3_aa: CASSWGLAGVNEQFF
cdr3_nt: TGCGCCAGCAGCTGGGGACTAGCGGGGGTAAATGAGCAGTTCTTC

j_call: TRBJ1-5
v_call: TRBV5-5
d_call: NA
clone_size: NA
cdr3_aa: CASSPENLQQRGQPQHF
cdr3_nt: TGTGCCAGCAGCCCAGAGAACTTACAACAACGGGGTCAGCCCCAGCATTTT

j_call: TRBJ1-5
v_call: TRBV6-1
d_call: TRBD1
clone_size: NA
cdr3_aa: CASSAASGQGEETDQPQHF
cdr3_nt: TGTGCCAGCAGTGCCGCTTCGGGACAGGGGGAAGAAACGGATCAGCCCCAGCATTTT

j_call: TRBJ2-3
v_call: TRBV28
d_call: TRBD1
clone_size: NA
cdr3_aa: CASSLWGPRQGSTDTQYF
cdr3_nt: TGTGCCAGCAGTTTATGGGGGCCCCGACAGGGGAGCACAGATACGCAGTATTTT

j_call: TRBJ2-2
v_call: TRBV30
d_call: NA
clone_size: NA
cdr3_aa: CAWSRQAPNTGELFF
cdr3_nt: TGTGCCTGGAGCAGACAGGCCCCGAACACCGGGGAGCTGTTTTTT

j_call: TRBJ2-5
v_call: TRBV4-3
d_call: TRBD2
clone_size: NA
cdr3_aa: CASSQGPGGETQYF
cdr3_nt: TGCGCCAGCAGCCAGGGACCCGGGGGGGAGACCCAGTACTTC

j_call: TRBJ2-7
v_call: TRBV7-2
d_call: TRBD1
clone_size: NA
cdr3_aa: CASSQTGQRQYF
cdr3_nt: TGTGCCAGCAGCCAGACAGGGCAAAGGCAGTACTTC

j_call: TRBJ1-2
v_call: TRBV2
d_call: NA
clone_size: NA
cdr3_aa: CARTNPIGGAGGYTF
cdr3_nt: TGTGCCAGGACAAACCCCATAGGGGGGGCTGGAGGCTACACCTTC

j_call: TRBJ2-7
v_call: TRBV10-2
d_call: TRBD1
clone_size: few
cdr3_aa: CASSFWPGQGSYEQYF
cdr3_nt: TGCGCCAGCAGCTTCTGGCCGGGACAGGGTTCCTACGAGCAGTACTTC

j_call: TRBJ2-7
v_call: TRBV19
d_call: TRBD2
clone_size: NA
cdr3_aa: CASSISGASGGYEQYF
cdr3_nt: TGTGCCAGTAGTATATCCGGCGCTAGCGGGGGTTACGAGCAGTACTTC

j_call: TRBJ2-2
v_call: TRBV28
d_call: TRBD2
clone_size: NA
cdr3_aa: CASSSGLAGHNTGELFF
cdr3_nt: TGTGCCAGCAGTTCTGGACTAGCGGGGCACAACACCGGGGAGCTGTTTTTT

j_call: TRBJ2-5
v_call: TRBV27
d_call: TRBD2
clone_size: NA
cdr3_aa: CASSFGGGPQETQYF
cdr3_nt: TGTGCCAGCAGTTTCGGGGGGGGGCCCCAAGAGACCCAGTACTTC

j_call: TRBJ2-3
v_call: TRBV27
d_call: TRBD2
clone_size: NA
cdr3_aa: CASSLAPGVAGRTDTQYF
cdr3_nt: TGTGCCAGCAGTTTAGCGCCGGGGGTAGCGGGAAGAACAGATACGCAGTATTTT

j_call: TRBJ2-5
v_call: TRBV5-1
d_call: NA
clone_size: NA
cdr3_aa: CASSSDLTRETQYF
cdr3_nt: TGCGCCAGCAGCTCTGACTTGACCCGGGAGACCCAGTACTTC

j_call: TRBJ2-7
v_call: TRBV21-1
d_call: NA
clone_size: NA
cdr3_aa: CASSKARGYEQYF
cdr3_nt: TGTGCCAGCAGCAAAGCTCGGGGCTACGAGCAGTACTTC

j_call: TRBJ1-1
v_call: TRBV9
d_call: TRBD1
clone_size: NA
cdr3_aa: CASSVSSGTENTEAFF
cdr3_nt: TGTGCCAGCAGCGTCTCGTCCGGGACAGAGAACACTGAAGCTTTCTTT

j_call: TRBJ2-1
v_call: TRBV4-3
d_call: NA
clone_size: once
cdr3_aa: CASSHSFSEQFF
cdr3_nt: TGCGCCAGCAGCCACTCTTTTAGTGAGCAGTTCTTC

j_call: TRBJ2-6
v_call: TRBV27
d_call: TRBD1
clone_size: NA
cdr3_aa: CASSFGTVEGANVLTF
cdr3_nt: TGTGCCAGCAGTTTCGGGACAGTGGAGGGGGCCAACGTCCTGACTTTC

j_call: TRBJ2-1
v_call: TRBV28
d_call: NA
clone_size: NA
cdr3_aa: CASSLWAGSSYNEQFF
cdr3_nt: TGTGCCAGCAGTTTATGGGCGGGAAGCTCCTACAATGAGCAGTTCTTC

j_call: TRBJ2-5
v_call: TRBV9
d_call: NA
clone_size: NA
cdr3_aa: CASSVVTGRETQYF
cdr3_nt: TGTGCCAGCAGCGTGGTGACAGGGAGGGAGACCCAGTACTTC

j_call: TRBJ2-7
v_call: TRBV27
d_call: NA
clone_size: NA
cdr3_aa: CASSIYEQYF
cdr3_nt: TGTGCCAGCTCCATCTACGAGCAGTACTTC

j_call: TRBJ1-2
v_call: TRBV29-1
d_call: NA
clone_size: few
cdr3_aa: CSVAGALGYGYTF
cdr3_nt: TGCAGCGTCGCAGGGGCGCTGGGCTATGGCTACACCTTC

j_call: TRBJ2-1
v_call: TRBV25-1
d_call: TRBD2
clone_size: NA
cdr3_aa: CASSEYERGAYNEQFF
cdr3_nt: TGTGCCAGCAGTGAATATGAGCGGGGGGCCTACAATGAGCAGTTCTTC

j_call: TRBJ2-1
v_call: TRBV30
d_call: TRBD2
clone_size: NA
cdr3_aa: CAWSVRASGSSYNEQFF
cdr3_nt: TGTGCCTGGAGTGTTCGAGCTAGCGGGAGCTCCTACAATGAGCAGTTCTTC

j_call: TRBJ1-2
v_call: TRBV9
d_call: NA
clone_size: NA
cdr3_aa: CASSVGPRGYGYTF
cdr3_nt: TGTGCCAGCAGCGTAGGACCCAGGGGCTATGGCTACACCTTC

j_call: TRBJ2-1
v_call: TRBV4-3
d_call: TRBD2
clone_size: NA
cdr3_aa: CASSQVIPGTSGRSPGGEQFF
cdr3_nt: TGCGCCAGCAGCCAAGTTATTCCCGGGACTAGCGGGAGGTCCCCAGGGGGGGAGCAGTTCTTC

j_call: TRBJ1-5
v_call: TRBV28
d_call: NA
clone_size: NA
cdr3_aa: CASSLRGDSGNQPQHF
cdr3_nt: TGTGCCAGCAGTTTAAGGGGCGACTCGGGCAATCAGCCCCAGCATTTT

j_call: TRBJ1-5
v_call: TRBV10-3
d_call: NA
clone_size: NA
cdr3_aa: CAISSDRGRRQPQHF
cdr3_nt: TGTGCCATCAGTTCAGACAGAGGACGACGTCAGCCCCAGCATTTT

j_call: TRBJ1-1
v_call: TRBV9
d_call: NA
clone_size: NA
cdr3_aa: CASSPSRENTEAFF
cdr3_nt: TGTGCCAGCAGCCCCAGCCGGGAGAACACTGAAGCTTTCTTT

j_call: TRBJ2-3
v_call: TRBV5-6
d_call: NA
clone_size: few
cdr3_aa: CASRGTRTDTQYF
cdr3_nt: TGTGCCAGCCGCGGTACCCGCACAGATACGCAGTATTTT

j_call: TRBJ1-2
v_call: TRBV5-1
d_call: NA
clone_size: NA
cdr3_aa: CASSLGPRRGYGYTF
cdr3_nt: TGCGCCAGCAGCTTGGGTCCCAGACGGGGCTATGGCTACACCTTC

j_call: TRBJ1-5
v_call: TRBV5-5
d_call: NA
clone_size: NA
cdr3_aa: CASSLRGIGQPQHF
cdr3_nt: TGTGCCAGCAGCTTGCGCGGGATTGGCCAGCCCCAGCATTTT

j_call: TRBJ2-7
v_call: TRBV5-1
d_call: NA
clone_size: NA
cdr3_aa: CASSENYEQYF
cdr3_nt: TGCGCCAGCAGCGAGAACTACGAGCAGTACTTC

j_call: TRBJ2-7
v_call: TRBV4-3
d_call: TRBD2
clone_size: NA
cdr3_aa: CASSQDTGRNTYEQYF
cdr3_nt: TGCGCCAGCAGCCAAGATACCGGGAGGAATACCTACGAGCAGTACTTC

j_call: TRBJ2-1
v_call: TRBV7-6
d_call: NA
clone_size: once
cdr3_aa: CASSLVVESNEQFF
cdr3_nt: TGTGCCAGCAGCTTAGTTGTGGAGTCCAATGAGCAGTTCTTC

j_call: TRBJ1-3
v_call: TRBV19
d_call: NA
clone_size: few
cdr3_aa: CASSIGFGPDIPKGNTIYF
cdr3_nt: TGTGCCAGTAGTATAGGATTTGGGCCGGACATCCCGAAAGGAAACACCATATATTTT

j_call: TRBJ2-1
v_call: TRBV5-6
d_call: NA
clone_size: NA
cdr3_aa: CASSSILRAKSYNEQFF
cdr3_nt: TGTGCCAGCAGCTCAATCCTACGAGCTAAGTCCTACAATGAGCAGTTCTTC

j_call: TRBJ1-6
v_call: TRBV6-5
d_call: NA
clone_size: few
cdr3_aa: CASTEGLHNSPLHF
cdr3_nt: TGTGCCAGCACGGAGGGGCTCCATAATTCACCCCTCCACTTT

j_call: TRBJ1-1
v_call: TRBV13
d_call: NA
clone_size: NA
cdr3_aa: CASSLGPRGAFF
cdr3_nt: TGTGCCAGCAGCTTAGGTCCTCGGGGAGCTTTCTTT

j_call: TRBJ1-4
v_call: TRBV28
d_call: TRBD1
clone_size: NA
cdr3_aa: CASSLANRGSNEKLFF
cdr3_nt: TGTGCCAGCAGTTTGGCTAACAGGGGGTCTAATGAAAAACTGTTTTTT

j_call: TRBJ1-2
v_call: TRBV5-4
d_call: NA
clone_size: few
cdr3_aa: CASSLGSTALNFYGYTF
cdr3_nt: TGTGCCAGCAGCTTGGGGTCGACAGCTCTCAACTTCTATGGCTACACCTTC

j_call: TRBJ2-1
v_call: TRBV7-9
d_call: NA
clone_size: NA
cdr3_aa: CASSLVNIAYNEQFF
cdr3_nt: TGTGCCAGCAGCTTAGTGAACATCGCCTACAATGAGCAGTTCTTC

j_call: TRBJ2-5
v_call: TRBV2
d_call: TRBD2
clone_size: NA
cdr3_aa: CASSSGGAETQYF
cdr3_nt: TGTGCCAGCAGTAGCGGGGGGGCGGAGACCCAGTACTTC

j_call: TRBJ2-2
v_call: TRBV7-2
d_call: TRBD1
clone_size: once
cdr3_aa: CASSCRGRNTGELFF
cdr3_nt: TGTGCCAGCAGCTGCAGGGGGCGCAACACCGGGGAGCTGTTTTTT

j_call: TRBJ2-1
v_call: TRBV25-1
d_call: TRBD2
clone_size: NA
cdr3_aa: CASSDLGSGRRNNEQFF
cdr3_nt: TGTGCCAGCAGTGACCTTGGTAGCGGGAGGAGAAACAATGAGCAGTTCTTC

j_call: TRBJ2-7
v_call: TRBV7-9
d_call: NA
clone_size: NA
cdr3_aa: CASSSKQGAYEQYF
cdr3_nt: TGTGCCAGCAGCTCAAAACAGGGAGCCTACGAGCAGTACTTC

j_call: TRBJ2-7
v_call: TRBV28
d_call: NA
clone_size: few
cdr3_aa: CASSPNYEQYF
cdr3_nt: TGTGCCAGCAGTCCTAATTACGAGCAGTACTTC

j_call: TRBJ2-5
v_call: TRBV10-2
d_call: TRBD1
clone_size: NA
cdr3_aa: CASSESGAGTGCETQYF
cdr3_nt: TGCGCCAGCAGTGAGTCGGGGGCCGGGACAGGGTGCGAGACCCAGTACTTC

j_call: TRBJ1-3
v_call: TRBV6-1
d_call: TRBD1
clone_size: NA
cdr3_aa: CASSEVGRGQFGNTIYF
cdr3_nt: TGTGCCAGCAGTGAAGTCGGCAGGGGGCAATTTGGAAACACCATATATTTT

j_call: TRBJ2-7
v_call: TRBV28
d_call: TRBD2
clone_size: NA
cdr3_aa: CASSNPGLAGRKRSYEQYF
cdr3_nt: TGTGCCAGCAGTAATCCGGGACTAGCGGGAAGGAAGCGGAGCTACGAGCAGTACTTC